The clone carrying this T cell receptor (beta chain) was recorded a few times. Its antigen is not identified. This specimen comes from a study of T cells after yellow fever vaccination. Study-level information: Preparation of fractions with low cell numbers was performed using SMART-Seq v4 Ultra Low Input.

V was cut by 3 bases and J by 2 bases, with 5 bases left in between. There are 13 residues in the CDR3. The germline gives CDR1 LNHDA, CDR2 SQIVND (reference sequence). Generation of TCR cDNA used 5'RACE template switching (which added a universal primer site and UMIs). From the 5' RACE reads, TCRdb called clonotypes with MiXCR, one entry per CDR3 protein. The sample has 170,000 or so distinct CDR3 sequences, about a tenth seen once. Regarding the study as a whole: The secondary response peaked faster, at day 5 versus 15, but was weaker.

This sample comprised CD8+ T cells sorted from PBMCs, obtained 45 days after the yellow fever booster vaccination. This chain connects TRBV19 to TRBJ2-1, with a weak D call TRBD2 (5 bases). This clonotype was obtained from a man between 18 and 29 years old who received the YFV17D yellow fever vaccine. The DNA for the CDR3 is TGTGCCAGTAGTATGAGGGCCTACAATGAGCAGTTCTTC. As protein: CASSMRAYNEQFF.